The sequence of this T cell receptor (beta chain) was determined in a study of T cells in localized non-small cell lung cancer. Overall study results and limits: Only one tumor region was sequenced, so heterogeneity remains possible.

A note on this clone: Its specificity is not known.

The protocol was immunoSEQ multiplex PCR, while the TCRdb copy is restricted to in-frame clones and leaves out a portion. The profile covers almost 8,500 clones, with roughly 59% appearing a single time and approximately 8.4% taken by the ten largest. CDR1 and CDR2 from the germline V gene are MNHGY and SAAAGT. This CDR3 contains 14 residues. Between the trimmed V and J ends, which lost 2 bases and 5 bases, there was a span of 10 bases. The origin of this receptor is an older male donor with stage I squamous cell lung carcinoma. The chain links TRBV6-8 to TRBJ2-1, with D unresolved. Source: lymph node tissue, taken before any cancer treatment. The CDR3 DNA sequence: TGTGCCAGCAGTTACGGGCGGTTTGACAATGAGCAGTTCTTC. Protein product: CASSYGRFDNEQFF.